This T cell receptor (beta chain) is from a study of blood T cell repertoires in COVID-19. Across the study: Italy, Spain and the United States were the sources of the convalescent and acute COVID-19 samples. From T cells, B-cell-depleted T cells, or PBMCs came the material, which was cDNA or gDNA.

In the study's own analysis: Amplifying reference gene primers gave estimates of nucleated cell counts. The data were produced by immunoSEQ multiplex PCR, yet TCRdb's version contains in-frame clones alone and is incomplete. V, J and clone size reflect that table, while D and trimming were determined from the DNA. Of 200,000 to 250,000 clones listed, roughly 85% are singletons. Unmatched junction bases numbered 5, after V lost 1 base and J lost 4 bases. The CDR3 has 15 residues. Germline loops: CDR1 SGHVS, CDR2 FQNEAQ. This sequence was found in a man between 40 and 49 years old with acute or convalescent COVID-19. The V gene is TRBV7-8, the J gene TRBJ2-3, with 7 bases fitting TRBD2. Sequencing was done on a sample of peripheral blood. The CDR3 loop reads CASSLVTGGPDTQYF. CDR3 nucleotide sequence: TGTGCCAGCAGCTTAGTAACGGGGGGTCCAGATACGCAGTATTTT.